This entry is about one T cell receptor beta chain. This sample was included in a study of T cell changes during pregnancy in multiple sclerosis. Profiling relied on immunoSEQ multiplex PCR, and the TCRdb table lists in-frame clones only, not all of them. The table records tens of thousands of clones, over 85% of them present only once. Germline CDR1 reads SGHNT; CDR2 reads YYREEE (reference sequence). V was clipped by 4 bases and J by 7 bases, with 17 bases between them. CDR3 size: 14 residues. This chain connects TRBV5-4 to TRBJ1-2; TRBD1 might be the D (5 bases). The input for sequencing was peripheral blood, taken after pregnancy. This receptor was taken from a female donor in good health, enrolled as a control in a pregnancy study. The CDR3 loop is CASSRNQQGAGYTF. The CDR3 coding sequence is TGTGCCAGCAGCCGTAATCAACAAGGGGCTGGCTACACCTTC.